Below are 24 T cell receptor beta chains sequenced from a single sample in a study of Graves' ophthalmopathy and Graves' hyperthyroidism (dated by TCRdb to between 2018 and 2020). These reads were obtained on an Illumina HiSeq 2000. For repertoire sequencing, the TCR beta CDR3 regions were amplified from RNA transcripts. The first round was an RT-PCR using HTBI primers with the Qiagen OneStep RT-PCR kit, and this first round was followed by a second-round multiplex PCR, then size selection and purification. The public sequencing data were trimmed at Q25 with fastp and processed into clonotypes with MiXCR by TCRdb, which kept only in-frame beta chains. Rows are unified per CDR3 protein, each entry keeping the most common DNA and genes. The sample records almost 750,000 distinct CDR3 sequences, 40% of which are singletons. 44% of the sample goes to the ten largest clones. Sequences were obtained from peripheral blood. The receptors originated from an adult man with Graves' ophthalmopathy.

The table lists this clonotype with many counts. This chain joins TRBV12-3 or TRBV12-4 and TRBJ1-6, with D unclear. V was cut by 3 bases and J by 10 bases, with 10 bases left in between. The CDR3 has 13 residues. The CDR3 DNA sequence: TGTGCCAGCAGTTTGGGCCGTAAGTCACCCCTCCACTTT. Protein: CASSLGRKSPLHF.

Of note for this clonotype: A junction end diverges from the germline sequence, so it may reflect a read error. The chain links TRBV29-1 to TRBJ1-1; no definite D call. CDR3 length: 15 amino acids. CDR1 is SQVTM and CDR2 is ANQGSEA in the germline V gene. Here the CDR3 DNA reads TGCAGCGCCCAGAACGCAATAGGGTTAGGCACTGAAGCTTCCTTT. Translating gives CSAQNAIGLGTEASF.

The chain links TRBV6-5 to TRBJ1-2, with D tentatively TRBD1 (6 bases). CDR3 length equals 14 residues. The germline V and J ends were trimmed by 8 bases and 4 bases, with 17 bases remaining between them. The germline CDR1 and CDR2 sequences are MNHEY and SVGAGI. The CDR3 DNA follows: TGTGCCAGCGGAAAGTCGGGGGCTGGCTATGGCTACACCTTC. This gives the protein CASGKSGAGYGYTF.

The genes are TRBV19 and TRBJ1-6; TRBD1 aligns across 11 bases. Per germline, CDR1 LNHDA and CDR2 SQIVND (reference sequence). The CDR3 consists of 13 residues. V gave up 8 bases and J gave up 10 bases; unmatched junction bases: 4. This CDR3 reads CASSGQGESPLHF. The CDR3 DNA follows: TGTGCCAGTTCGGGACAGGGGGAGTCACCCCTCCACTTT.

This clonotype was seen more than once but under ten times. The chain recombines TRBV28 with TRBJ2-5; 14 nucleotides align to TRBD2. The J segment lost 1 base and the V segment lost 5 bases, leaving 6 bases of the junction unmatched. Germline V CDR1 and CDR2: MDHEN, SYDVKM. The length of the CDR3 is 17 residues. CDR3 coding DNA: TGTGCCAGCAGTCTCGGACTAGCGGGAGGTCGCCAAGAGACCCAGTACTTC. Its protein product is CASSLGLAGGRQETQYF.

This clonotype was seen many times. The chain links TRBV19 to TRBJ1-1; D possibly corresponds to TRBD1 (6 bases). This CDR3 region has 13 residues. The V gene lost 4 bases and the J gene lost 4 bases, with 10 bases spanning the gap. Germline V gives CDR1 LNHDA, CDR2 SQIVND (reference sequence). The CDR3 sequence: CASSTTGITEAFF. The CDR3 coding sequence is TGTGCCAGTAGTACAACAGGGATCACTGAAGCTTTCTTT.

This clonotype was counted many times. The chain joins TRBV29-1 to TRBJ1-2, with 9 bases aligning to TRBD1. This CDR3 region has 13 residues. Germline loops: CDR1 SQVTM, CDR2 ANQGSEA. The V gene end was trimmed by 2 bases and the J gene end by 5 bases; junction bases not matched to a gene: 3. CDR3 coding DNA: TGCAGCGTTGAATGGGACAGGGTTTATGGCTACACCTTC. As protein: CSVEWDRVYGYTF.

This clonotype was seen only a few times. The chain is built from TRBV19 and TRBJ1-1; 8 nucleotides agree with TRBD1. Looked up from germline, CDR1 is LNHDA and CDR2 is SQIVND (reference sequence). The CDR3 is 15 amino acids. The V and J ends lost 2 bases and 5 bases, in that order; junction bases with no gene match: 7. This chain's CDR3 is CASSIRQGRVTEAFF. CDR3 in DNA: TGTGCCAGTAGTATACGACAGGGGCGTGTAACTGAAGCTTTCTTT.

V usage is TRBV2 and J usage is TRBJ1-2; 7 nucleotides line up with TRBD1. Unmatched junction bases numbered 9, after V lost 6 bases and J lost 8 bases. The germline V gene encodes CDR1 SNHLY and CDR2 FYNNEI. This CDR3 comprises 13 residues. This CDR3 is CASRETGMGGYTF. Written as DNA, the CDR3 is TGTGCCAGCAGAGAGACAGGGATGGGCGGCTACACCTTC.

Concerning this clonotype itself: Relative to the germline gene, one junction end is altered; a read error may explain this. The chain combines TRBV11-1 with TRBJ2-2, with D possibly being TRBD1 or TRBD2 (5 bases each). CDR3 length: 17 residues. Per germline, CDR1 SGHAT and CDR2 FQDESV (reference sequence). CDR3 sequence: CASSSRRFQGFNGKLFF. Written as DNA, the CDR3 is TGTGCCAGCAGCTCTCGTCGTTTCCAGGGTTTCAACGGGAAGCTGTTTTTT.

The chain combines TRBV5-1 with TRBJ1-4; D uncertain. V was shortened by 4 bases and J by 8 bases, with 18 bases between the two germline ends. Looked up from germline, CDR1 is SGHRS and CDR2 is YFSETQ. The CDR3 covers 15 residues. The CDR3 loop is CASSPGRALAEKLFF. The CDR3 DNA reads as TGCGCCAGCAGCCCGGGAAGAGCATTGGCGGAAAAACTGTTTTTT.

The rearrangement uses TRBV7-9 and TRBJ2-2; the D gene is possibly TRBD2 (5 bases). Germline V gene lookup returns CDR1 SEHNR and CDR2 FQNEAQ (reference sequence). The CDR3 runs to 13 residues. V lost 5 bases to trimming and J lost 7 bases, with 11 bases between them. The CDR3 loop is CASSMRASGELFF. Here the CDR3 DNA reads TGTGCCAGCAGCATGAGGGCTAGCGGGGAGCTGTTTTTT.

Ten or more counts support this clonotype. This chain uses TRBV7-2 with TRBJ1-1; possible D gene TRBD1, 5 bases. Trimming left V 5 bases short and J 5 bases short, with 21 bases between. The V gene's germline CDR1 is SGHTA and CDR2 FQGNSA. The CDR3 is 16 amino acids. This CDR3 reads CASSHRGVGVRTEAFF. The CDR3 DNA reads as TGTGCCAGCAGCCACCGCGGGGTAGGGGTTAGGACTGAAGCTTTCTTT.

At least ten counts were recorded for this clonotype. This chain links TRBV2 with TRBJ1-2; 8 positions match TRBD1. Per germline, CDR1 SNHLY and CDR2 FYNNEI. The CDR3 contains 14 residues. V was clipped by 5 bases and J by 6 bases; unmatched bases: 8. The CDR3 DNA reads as TGTGCCAGCAGTACCGGGACAGGTGATGATGGCTACACCTTC. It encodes CASSTGTGDDGYTF.

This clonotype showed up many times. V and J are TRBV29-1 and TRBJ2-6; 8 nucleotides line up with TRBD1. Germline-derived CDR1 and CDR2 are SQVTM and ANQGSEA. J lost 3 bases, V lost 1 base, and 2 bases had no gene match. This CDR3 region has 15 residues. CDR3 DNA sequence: TGCAGCGTTGAAGGGACAGGGAATGGGGCCAACGTCCTGACTTTC. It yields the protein CSVEGTGNGANVLTF.

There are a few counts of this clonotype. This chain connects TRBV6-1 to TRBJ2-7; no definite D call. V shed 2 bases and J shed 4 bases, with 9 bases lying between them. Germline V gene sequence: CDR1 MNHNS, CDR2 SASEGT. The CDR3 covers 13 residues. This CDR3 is CASSERQAYEQYF. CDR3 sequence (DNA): TGTGCCAGCAGTGAACGACAAGCTTACGAGCAGTACTTC.

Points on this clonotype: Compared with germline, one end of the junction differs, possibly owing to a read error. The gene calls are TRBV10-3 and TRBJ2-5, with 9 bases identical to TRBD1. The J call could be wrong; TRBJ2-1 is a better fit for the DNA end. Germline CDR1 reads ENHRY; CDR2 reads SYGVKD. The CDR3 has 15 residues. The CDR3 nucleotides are TGTGCCGTCAGTGAGTCATTGGGACAGGGCAATGAGCAGTTCTTC. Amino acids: CAVSESLGQGNEQFF.

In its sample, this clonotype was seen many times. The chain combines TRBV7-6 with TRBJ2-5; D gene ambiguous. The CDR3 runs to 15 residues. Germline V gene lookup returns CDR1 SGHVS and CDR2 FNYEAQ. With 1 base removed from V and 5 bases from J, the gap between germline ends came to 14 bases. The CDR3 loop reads CASSLGGSSPETQYF. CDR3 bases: TGTGCCAGCAGCTTAGGAGGTAGTAGCCCGGAGACCCAGTACTTC.

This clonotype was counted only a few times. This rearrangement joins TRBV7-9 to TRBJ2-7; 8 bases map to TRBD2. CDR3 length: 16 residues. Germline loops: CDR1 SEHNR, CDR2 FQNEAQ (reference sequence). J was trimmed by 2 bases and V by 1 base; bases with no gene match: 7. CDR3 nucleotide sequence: TGTGCCAGCAGCTTAGGTTTTGCGGGGGGCCCCTACGAGCAGTACTTC. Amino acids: CASSLGFAGGPYEQYF.

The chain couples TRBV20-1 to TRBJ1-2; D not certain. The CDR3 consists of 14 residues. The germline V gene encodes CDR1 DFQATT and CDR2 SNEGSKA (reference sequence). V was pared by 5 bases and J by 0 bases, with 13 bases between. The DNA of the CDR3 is TGCAGTGCTCAACCAAAAATTACTAACTATGGCTACACCTTC. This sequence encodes CSAQPKITNYGYTF.

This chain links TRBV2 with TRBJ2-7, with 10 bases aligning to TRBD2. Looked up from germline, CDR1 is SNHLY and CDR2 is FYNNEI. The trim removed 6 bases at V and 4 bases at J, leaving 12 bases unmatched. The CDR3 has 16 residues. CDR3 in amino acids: CASSASRTSGLYEQYF. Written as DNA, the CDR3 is TGTGCCAGCAGCGCATCCCGGACTAGCGGTTTGTACGAGCAGTACTTC.

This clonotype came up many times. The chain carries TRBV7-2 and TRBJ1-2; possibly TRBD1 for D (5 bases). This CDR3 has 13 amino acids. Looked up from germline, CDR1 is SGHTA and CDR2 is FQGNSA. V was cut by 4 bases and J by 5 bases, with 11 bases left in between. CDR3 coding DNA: TGTGCCAGCAGCTCTACAGGAGCATATGGCTACACCTTC. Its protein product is CASSSTGAYGYTF.

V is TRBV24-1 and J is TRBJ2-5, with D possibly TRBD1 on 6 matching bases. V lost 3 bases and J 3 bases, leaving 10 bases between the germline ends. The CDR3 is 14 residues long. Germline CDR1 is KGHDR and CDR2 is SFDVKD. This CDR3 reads CATSDTGLEETQYF. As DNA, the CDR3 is TGTGCCACCAGTGATACAGGGTTGGAAGAGACCCAGTACTTC.

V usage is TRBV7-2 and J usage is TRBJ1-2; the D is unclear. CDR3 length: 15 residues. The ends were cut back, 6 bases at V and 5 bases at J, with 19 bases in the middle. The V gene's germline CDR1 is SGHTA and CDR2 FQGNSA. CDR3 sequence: CASSYGGGSRYGYTF. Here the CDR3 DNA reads TGTGCCAGCAGTTACGGTGGAGGGAGCCGTTATGGCTACACCTTC.